The sequence of this TCR beta chain was determined in a study of T cell changes during pregnancy in multiple sclerosis. Repertoires were generated with immunoSEQ multiplex PCR, while TCRdb's copy carries only in-frame clones and drops some. The sample yields some 110,000 clones, about 90% seen once. The CDR3 loop spans 15 amino acids. CDR1 and CDR2 (germline): MGHRA, YSYEKL. V was clipped by 3 bases and J by 0 bases, with 11 bases between them. This TCR derives from a female donor with multiple sclerosis, enrolled in a pregnancy study. This chain joins TRBV4-1 and TRBJ1-1; D not certain. Sequenced here: peripheral blood, sampled before pregnancy. This CDR3 is CASSQLTKLNTEAFF. In DNA form, the CDR3 reads TGCGCCAGCAGCCAGCTAACGAAATTGAACACTGAAGCTTTCTTT.